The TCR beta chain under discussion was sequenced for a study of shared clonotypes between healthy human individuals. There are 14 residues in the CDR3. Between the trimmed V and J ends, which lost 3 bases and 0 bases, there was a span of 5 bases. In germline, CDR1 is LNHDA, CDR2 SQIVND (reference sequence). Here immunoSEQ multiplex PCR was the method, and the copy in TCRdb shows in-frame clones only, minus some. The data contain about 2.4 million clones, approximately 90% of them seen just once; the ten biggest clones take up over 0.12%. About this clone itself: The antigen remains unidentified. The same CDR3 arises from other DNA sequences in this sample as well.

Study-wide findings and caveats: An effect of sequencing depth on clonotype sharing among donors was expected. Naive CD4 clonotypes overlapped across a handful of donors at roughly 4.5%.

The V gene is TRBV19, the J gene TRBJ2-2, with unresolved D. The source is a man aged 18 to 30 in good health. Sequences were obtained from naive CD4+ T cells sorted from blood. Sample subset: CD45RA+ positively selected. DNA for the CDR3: TGTGCCAGTAGTATCACAGCGAACACCGGGGAGCTGTTTTTT. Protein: CASSITANTGELFF.